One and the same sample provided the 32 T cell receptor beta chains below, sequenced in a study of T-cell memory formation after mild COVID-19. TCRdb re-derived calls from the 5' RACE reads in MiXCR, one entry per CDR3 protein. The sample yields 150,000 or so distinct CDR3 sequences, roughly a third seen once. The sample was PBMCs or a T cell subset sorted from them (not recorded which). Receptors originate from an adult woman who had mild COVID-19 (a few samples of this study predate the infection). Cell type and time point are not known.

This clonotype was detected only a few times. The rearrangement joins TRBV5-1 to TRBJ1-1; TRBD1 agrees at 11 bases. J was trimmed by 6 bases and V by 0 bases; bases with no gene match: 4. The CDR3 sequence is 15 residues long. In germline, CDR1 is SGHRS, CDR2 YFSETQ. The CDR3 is CASSLGTGGASEAFF. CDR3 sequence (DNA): TGCGCCAGCAGCTTGGGGACAGGGGGCGCATCTGAAGCTTTCTTT.

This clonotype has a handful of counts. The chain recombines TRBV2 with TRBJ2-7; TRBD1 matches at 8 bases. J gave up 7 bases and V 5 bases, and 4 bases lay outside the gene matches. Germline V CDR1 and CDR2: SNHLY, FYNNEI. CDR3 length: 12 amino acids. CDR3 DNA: TGTGCCAGCAGTAGGACAGGGAAAGAGCAGTACTTC. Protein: CASSRTGKEQYF. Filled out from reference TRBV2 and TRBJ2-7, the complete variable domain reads EPEVTQTPSHQVTQMGQEVILRCVPISNHLYFYWYRQILGQKVEFLVSFYNNEISEKSEIFDDQFSVERPDGSNFTLKIRSTKLEDSAMYFCASSRTGKEQYFGPGTRLTVT.

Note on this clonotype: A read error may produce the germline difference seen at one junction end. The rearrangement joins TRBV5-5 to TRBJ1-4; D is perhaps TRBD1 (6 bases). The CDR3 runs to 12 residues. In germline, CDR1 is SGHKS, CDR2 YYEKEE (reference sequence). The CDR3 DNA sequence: TGTGCCAGCAGCCTACAAACAGGGCTTTTGATTTTT. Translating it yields CASSLQTGLLIF.

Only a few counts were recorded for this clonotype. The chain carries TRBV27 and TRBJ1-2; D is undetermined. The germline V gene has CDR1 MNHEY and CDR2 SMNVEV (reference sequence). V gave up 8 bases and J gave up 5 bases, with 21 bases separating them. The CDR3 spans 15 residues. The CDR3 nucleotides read TGTGCCAGCGGCCCCGGTGGGGAATGGCGTTATGGCTACACCTTC. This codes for CASGPGGEWRYGYTF.

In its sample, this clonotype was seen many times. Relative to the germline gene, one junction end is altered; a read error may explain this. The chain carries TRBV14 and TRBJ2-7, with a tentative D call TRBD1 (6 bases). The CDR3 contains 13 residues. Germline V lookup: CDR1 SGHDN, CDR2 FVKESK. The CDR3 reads CASSQVSVGGQHF. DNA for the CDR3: TGTGCCAGCAGCCAAGTCAGTGTAGGGGGTCAGCACTTC.

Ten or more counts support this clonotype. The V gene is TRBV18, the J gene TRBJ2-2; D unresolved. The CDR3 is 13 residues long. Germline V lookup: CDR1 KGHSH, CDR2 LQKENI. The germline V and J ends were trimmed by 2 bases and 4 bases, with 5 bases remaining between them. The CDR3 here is CASSPRGTGELFF. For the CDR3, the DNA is TGTGCCAGCTCACCAAGAGGCACCGGGGAGCTGTTTTTT. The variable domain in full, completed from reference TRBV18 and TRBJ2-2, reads NAGVMQNPRHLVRRRGQEARLRCSPMKGHSHVYWYRQLPEEGLKFMVYLQKENIIDESGMPKERFSAEFPKEGPSILRIQQVVRGDSAAYFCASSPRGTGELFFGEGSRLTVL.

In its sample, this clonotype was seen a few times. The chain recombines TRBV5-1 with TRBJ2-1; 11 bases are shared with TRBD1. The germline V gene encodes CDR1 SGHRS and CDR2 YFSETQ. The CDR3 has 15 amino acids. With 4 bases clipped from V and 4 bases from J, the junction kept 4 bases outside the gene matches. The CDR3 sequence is CASSGDRGGYNEQFF. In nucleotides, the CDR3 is TGCGCCAGCAGCGGGGACAGGGGGGGATACAATGAGCAGTTCTTC. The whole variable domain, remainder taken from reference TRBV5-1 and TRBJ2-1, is KAGVTQTPRYLIKTRGQQVTLSCSPISGHRSVSWYQQTPGQGLQFLFEYFSETQRNKGNFPGRFSGRQFSNSRSEMNVSTLELGDSALYLCASSGDRGGYNEQFFGPGTRLTVL.

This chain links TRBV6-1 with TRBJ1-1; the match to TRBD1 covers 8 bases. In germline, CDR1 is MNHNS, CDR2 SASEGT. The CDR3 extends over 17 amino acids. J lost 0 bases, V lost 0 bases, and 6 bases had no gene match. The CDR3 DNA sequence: TGTGCCAGCAGTGAAGCGATAGGACAGGGACTGAACACTGAAGCTTTCTTT. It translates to CASSEAIGQGLNTEAFF.

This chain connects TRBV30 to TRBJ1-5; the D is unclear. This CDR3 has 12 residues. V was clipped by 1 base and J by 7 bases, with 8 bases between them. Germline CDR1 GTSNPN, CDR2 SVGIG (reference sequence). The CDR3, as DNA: TGTGCCTGGAGTGACGACATGCAGCCCCAGCATTTT. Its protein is CAWSDDMQPQHF.

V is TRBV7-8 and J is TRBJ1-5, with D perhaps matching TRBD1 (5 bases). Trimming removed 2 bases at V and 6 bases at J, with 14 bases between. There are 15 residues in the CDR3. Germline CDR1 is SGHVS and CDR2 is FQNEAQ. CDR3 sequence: CASSLHLGGVQPQHF. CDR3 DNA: TGTGCCAGCAGCTTACACCTCGGAGGGGTTCAGCCCCAGCATTTT.

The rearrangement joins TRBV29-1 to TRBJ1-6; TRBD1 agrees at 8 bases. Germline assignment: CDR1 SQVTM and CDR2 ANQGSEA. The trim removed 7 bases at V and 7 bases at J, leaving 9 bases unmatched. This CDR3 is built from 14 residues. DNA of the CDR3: TGCAGCGCTACAACAGGACAGGGAAATTCACCCCTCCACTTT. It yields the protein CSATTGQGNSPLHF.

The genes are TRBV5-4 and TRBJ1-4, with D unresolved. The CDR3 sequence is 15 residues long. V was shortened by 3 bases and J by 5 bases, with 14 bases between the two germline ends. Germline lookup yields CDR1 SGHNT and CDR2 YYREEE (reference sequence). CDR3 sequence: CASSYDRALNEKLFF. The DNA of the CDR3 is TGTGCCAGCAGCTACGACCGGGCCTTGAATGAAAAACTGTTTTTT.

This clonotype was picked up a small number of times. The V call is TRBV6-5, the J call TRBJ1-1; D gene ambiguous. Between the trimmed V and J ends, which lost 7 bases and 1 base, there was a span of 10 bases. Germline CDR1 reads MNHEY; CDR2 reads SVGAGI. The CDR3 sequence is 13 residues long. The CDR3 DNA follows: TGTGCCAGCATGGGGTTAAGGAACACTGAAGCTTTCTTT. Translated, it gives CASMGLRNTEAFF.

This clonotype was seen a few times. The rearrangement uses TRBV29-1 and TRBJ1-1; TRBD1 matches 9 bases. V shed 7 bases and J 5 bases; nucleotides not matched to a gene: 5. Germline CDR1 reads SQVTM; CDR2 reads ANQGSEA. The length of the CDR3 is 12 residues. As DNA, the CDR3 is TGCAGCGCTTCGACAGGGGGGACTGAAGCTTTCTTT. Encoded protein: CSASTGGTEAFF.

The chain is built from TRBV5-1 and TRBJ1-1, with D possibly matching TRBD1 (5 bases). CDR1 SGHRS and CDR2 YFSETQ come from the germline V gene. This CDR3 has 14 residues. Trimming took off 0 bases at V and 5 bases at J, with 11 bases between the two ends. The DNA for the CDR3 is TGCGCCAGCAGCTTGGCCGCAGGGATAACTGAAGCTTTCTTT. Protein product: CASSLAAGITEAFF.

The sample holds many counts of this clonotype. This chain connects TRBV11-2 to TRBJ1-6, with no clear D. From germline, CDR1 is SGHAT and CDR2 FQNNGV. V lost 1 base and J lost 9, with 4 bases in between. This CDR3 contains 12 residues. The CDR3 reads CASSLGGSPLHF. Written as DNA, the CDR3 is TGTGCCAGCAGCTTAGGAGGTTCACCCCTCCACTTT.

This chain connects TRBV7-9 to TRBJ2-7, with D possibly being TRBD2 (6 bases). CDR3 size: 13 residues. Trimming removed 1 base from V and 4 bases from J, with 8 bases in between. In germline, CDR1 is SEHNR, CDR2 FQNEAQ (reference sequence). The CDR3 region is CASSLGLAYEQYF. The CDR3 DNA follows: TGTGCCAGCAGCTTAGGGCTAGCGTACGAGCAGTACTTC.

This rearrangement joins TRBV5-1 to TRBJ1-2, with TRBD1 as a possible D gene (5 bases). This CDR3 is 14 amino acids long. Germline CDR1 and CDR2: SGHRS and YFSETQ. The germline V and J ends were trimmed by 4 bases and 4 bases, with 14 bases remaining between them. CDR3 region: CASSPDTGLYGYTF. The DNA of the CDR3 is TGCGCCAGCAGCCCCGACACAGGCCTCTATGGCTACACCTTC. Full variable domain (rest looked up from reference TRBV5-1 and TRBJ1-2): KAGVTQTPRYLIKTRGQQVTLSCSPISGHRSVSWYQQTPGQGLQFLFEYFSETQRNKGNFPGRFSGRQFSNSRSEMNVSTLELGDSALYLCASSPDTGLYGYTFGSGTRLTVV.

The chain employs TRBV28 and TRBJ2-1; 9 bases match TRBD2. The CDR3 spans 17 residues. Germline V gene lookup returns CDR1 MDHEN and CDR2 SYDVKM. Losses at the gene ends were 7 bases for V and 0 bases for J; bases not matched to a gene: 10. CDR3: CASTPWASGISYNEQFF. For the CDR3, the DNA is TGTGCCAGCACCCCTTGGGCTAGCGGGATCTCCTACAATGAGCAGTTCTTC.

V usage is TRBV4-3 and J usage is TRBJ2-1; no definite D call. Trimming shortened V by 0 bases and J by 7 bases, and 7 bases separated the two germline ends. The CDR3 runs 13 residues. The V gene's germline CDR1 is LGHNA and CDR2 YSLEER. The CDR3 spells CASSQEQTNEQFF. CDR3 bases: TGCGCCAGCAGCCAAGAACAAACGAATGAGCAGTTCTTC.

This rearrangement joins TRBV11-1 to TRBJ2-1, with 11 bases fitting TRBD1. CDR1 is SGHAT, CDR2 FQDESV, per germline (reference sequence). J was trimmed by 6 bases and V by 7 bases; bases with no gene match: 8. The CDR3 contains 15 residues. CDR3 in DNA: TGTGCCAGCACATCTTCGGGACAGGGGGTCAATGAGCAGTTCTTC. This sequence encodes CASTSSGQGVNEQFF.

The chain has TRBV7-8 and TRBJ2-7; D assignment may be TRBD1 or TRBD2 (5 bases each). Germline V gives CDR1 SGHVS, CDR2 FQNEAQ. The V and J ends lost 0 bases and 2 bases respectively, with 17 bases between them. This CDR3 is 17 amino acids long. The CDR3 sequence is CASSLALRGLVTYEQYF. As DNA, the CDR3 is TGTGCCAGCAGCTTAGCGCTCCGGGGCCTAGTAACCTACGAGCAGTACTTC.

DNA of the CDR3: TGCGCCAGCAGCCAACAGGAGTATAATTCACCCCTCCACTTT. Translating it yields CASSQQEYNSPLHF. The chain combines TRBV4-1 with TRBJ1-6; the D is unclear. This CDR3 contains 14 residues. The V gene's germline CDR1 is MGHRA and CDR2 YSYEKL. Trimming removed 2 bases from V and 4 bases from J, with 6 bases in between.

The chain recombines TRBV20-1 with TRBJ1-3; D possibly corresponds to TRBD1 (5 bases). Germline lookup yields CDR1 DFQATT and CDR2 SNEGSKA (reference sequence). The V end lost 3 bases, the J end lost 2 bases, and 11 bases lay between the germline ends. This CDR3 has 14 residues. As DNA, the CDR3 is TGCAGTGCTAGTATGACAGCAACTGGAAACACCATATATTTT. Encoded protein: CSASMTATGNTIYF.

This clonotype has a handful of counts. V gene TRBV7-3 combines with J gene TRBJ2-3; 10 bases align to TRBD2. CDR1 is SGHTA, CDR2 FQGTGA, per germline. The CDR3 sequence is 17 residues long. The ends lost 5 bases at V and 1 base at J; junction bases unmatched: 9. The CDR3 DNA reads TGTGCCAGCAGCCCGACCGCACTAGCGGGGCGCACAGATACGCAGTATTTT. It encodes CASSPTALAGRTDTQYF.

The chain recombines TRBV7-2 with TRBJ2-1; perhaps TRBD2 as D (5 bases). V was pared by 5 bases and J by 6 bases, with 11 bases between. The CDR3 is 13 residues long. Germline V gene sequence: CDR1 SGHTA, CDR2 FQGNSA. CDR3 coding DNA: TGTGCCAGCAGCCGAGCTCGGGGCAATGAGCAGTTCTTC. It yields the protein CASSRARGNEQFF.

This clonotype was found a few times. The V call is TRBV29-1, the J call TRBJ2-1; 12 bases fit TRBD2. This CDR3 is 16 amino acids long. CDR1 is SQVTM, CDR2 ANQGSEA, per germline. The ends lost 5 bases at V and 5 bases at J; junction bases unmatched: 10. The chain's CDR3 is CSVQATSGSLNNEQFF. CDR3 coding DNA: TGCAGCGTTCAGGCGACTAGCGGGAGTTTAAACAATGAGCAGTTCTTC.

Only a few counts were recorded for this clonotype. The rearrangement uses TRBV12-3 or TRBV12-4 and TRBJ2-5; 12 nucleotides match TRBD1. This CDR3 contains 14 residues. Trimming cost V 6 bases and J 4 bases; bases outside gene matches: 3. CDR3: CASSRDRGRETQYF. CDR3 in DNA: TGTGCCAGCAGCCGGGACAGGGGGCGAGAGACCCAGTACTTC.

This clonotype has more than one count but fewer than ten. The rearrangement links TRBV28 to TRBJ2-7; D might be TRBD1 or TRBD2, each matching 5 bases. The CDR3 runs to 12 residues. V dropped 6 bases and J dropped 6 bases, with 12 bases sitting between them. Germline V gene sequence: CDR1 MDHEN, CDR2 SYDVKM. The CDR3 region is CASRPGPAEQYF. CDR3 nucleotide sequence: TGTGCCAGCAGGCCGGGACCCGCCGAGCAGTACTTC. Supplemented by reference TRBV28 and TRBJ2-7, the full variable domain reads DVKVTQSSRYLVKRTGEKVFLECVQDMDHENMFWYRQDPGLGLRLIYFSYDVKMKEKGDIPEGYSVSREKKERFSLILESASTNQTSMYLCASRPGPAEQYFGPGTRLTVT.

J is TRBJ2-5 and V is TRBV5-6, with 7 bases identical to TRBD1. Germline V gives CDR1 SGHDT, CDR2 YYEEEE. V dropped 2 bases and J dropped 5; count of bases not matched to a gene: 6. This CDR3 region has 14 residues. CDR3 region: CASSFRQGRETQYF. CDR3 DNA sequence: TGTGCCAGCAGCTTCCGACAGGGCCGGGAGACCCAGTACTTC.

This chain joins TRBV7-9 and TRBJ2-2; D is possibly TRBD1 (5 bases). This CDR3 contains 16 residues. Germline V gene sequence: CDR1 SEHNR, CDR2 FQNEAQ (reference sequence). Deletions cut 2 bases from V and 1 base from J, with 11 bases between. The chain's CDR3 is CASSLNQGKNTGELFF. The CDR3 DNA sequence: TGTGCCAGCAGCTTAAACCAGGGCAAGAACACCGGGGAGCTGTTTTTT.

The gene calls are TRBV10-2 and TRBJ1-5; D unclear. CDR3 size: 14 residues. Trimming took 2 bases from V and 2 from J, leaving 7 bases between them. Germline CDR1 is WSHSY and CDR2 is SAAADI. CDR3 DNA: TGCGCCAGCAGTGAGCGGGCAGGCAATCAGCCCCAGCATTTT. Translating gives CASSERAGNQPQHF.